This TCR beta chain was captured in a study of cytomegalovirus exposure and HLA in healthy donors. Findings and limits, study-wide: TCR beta chains numbering 164 were designated cytomegalovirus-associated.

On this clone: What it binds is not known.

Amplification used 60 Vbeta primers and 13 Jbeta primers. Only in-frame clones appear in the TCRdb table, and some are missing; sequencing was by immunoSEQ multiplex PCR. Among around 94,000 clones listed, 70% to 85% were seen once. The CDR3 runs 12 residues. The germline V gene has CDR1 ENHRY and CDR2 SYGVKD. V dropped 4 bases and J dropped 3 bases, with 6 bases sitting between them. The TCR originated in a man between 18 and 35 years old in good health and CMV-seronegative. The chain employs TRBV10-3 and TRBJ2-5, with D possibly TRBD1 on 6 matching bases. Sequencing was done on a sample of PBMCs. The CDR3 nucleotides are TGTGCCATCAGTGGGACAGAAGAGACCCAGTACTTC. This gives the protein CAISGTEETQYF.